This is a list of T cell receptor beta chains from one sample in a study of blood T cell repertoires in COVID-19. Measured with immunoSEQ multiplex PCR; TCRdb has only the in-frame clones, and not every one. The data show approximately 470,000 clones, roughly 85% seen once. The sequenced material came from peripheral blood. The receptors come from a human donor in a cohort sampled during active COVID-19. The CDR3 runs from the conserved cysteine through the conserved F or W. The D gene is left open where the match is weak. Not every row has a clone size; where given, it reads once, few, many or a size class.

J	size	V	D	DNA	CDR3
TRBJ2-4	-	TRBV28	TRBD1	TGTGCCAGCTTCACTTCAGACAGGGTCCCCTACTTC	CASFTSDRVPYF
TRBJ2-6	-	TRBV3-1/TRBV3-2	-	TGTGCCAGCAGCCCGAGGGTTGCTGGGGCCAACGTCCTGACTTTC	CASSPRVAGANVLTF
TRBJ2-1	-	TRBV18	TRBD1	TGTGCCAGCTCACGAGACAGGGACAATGAGCAGTTCTTC	CASSRDRDNEQFF
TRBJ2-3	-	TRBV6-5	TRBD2	TGTGCCAGCAGACTAGCGGGAGCTAGCACAGATACGCAGTATTTT	CASRLAGASTDTQYF
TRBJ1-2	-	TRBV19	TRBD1	TGTGCCAGTAGTACGGAGGGGGCAGAGTATCCTAGGGGCTACACCTTC	CASSTEGAEYPRGYTF
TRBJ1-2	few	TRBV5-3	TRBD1	TGTGCCAGAAGCATTTGGACAGGATTCGATGGTGGCTACACCTTC	CARSIWTGFDGGYTF
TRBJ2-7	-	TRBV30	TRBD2	TGTGCCTGGGGACTAGCGGGGACCTACGAGCAGTACTTC	CAWGLAGTYEQYF
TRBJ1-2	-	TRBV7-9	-	TGTGCCAGCAGCTTCGCCGGGACAATCGAGGCTGGGACCTTC	CASSFAGTIEAGTF
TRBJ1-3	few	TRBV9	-	TGTGCCAGCAGCCAATTATCAGGCTCTGGAAACACCATATATTTT	CASSQLSGSGNTIYF
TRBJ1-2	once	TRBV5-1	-	TGCGCCAGCAGCTCGGACTATCAGGGAAACTACTATGGCTACACCTTC	CASSSDYQGNYYGYTF
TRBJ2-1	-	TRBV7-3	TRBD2	TGTGCCAGCAGTTCCGGGACTAGCGGGAGGGCCGATGAGCAGTTCTTC	CASSSGTSGRADEQFF
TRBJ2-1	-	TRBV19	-	TGTGCCAGTAGTTCACGGACTTACAATGAGCAGTTCTTC	CASSSRTYNEQFF
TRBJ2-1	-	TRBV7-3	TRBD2	TGTGCCAGCAGCTTAGTAGCGGGAGGTGAGCAGTTCTTC	CASSLVAGGEQFF
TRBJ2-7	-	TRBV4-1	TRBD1	TGCGCCAGCAGCCGAGAATCCGGGACAGGGGCCTACGAGCAGTACTTC	CASSRESGTGAYEQYF
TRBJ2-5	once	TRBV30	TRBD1	TGTGCCTGGAGTCCCTCCCGAACAGGGGTGGAAGAGACCCAGTACTTC	CAWSPSRTGVEETQYF
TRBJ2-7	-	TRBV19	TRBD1	TGTGCCAGTAGTGGGTTCCGGGACAGGGGGGGCGAGCAGTACTTC	CASSGFRDRGGEQYF
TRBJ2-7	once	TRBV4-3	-	TGCGCCAGCAGCCAAGACGGAGGGTTCTACGAGCAGTACTTC	CASSQDGGFYEQYF
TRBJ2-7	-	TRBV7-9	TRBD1	TGTGCCAGCAGCGCCAGGACAGGATTCTCCTACGAGCAGTACTTC	CASSARTGFSYEQYF
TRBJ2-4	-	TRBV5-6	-	TGTGCCAGCAGCCCCCGGGACCGGGGGATCGGGAGGTACTTC	CASSPRDRGIGRYF